A selection of T cell receptor beta chains follows, all from one sample in a study of neurological immune-mediated disorders. TCRdb used MiXCR to reprocess the 5' RACE reads, holding one entry per CDR3 protein. The table has 26,000 or so distinct CDR3 sequences, about 6.9% seen once. The sequenced material came from PBMCs. The receptors here all came from a woman aged 45-59 years in good health. The CDR3 runs from the conserved cysteine through the conserved F or W. The order of the fields is V gene, clone size, J gene, D gene, CDR3 DNA, CDR3 protein. The D gene is left open where the match is weak. Clone size is shown for a subset of rows, as once, few, many or a class of expanded clone.

TRBV6-6,many,TRBJ1-5,TRBD1,TGTGCCAGCAGTCGGGGTACAGGGACAGGGGGCAATCAGCCCCAGCATTTT,CASSRGTGTGGNQPQHF
TRBV9,many,TRBJ2-1,NA,TGTGCCAGCAGCACCCCCCCTTCCTACAATGAGCAGTTCTTC,CASSTPPSYNEQFF
TRBV6-5,many,TRBJ2-7,NA,TGTGCCAGCAGTTACTCGTTCCTTGGGGGTGACGAGCAGTACTTC,CASSYSFLGGDEQYF
TRBV20-1,NA,TRBJ2-1,TRBD2,TGCAGTGCTAGAGATTACGGGAGGGCCGCCAATGAGCAGTTCTTC,CSARDYGRAANEQFF
TRBV20-1,many,TRBJ1-5,TRBD1,TGCAGTGCTAGGGCCAATACAGGGGGTAATCAGCCCCAGCATTTT,CSARANTGGNQPQHF
TRBV10-3,many,TRBJ2-1,NA,TGTGCCATCAGTGAGTCAGGCGGGGTTTTTGAGCAGTTCTTC,CAISESGGVFEQFF
TRBV10-3,many,TRBJ1-1,NA,TGTGCCACCAGGGCCAACACTGAAGCTTTCTTT,CATRANTEAFF
TRBV28,many,TRBJ1-5,NA,TGTGCCAGTTGGTGGATGCGCAATCAGCCCCAGCATTTT,CASWWMRNQPQHF
TRBV20-1,many,TRBJ2-1,TRBD1,TGCAGTGCTAGAGGATCGGGGGACAGGGAATTAGCATACAATGAGCAGTTCTTC,CSARGSGDRELAYNEQFF
TRBV5-8,many,TRBJ2-3,TRBD1,TGTGCCAGCAGCTTGTATGGCGAGGGGGCACGCACAGATACGCAGTATTTT,CASSLYGEGARTDTQYF
TRBV5-1,many,TRBJ1-4,TRBD1,TGCGCCAGCAGCCAAGGACAGGGGGGTAATGAAAAACTGTTTTTT,CASSQGQGGNEKLFF
TRBV5-1,many,TRBJ2-7,TRBD1,TGCGCCAGCAGCCGGGCCGGGACAGGCAACTACGAGCAGTACTTC,CASSRAGTGNYEQYF
TRBV5-1,many,TRBJ2-5,TRBD2,TGCGCCAGCAGCTCGGGGGGCCTAGCGGGCAAAGAGACCCAGTACTTC,CASSSGGLAGKETQYF
TRBV18,many,TRBJ1-1,NA,TGTGCCAGCTCACGAACAGGGTTGGACACTGAAGCTTTCTTT,CASSRTGLDTEAFF
TRBV5-5,many,TRBJ2-7,TRBD2,TGTGCCAGCAGCTTGGGACTAGCAAACGAGCAGTACTTC,CASSLGLANEQYF
TRBV5-1,many,TRBJ2-1,TRBD2,TGCGCCAGCAGCCCGACTAGCGGGGGGGCTCGTGAGCAGTTCTTC,CASSPTSGGAREQFF
TRBV15,many,TRBJ1-5,NA,TGTGCCACCAGCAGAGATGGGGATCAGCCCCAGCATTTT,CATSRDGDQPQHF
TRBV20-1,many,TRBJ1-2,TRBD1,TGCAGTGCTAGAGATCAGGGGGGCGGCTACACCTTC,CSARDQGGGYTF
TRBV7-2,many,TRBJ2-2,TRBD2,TGTGCCAGCAGCCTCGGGACTAGCGGCGGGGAGCTGTTTTTT,CASSLGTSGGELFF
TRBV20-1,many,TRBJ1-4,NA,TGCAGTGCTAGAGCTCAGGAAAAACTGTTTTTT,CSARAQEKLFF
TRBV5-1,NA,TRBJ2-1,TRBD2,TGCGCCAGCAGTAGGGGGAGCGGGAGATACAATGAGCAGTTCTTC,CASSRGSGRYNEQFF
TRBV7-9,many,TRBJ2-2,NA,TGTGCCAGCAGCATCCGCTCCGGACTAACCTCGAACACCGGGGAGCTGTTTTTT,CASSIRSGLTSNTGELFF
TRBV12-3/TRBV12-4,many,TRBJ1-2,TRBD1,TGTGCCAGCAGTTTACTCGCGACAGGGACCAGTGGCTACACCTTC,CASSLLATGTSGYTF
TRBV5-1,NA,TRBJ2-1,NA,TGCGCCAGCAGCCCTGGGCAACAGGACAGCGGCTACAATGAGCAGTTCTTC,CASSPGQQDSGYNEQFF
TRBV3-1,medium-sized,TRBJ2-3,NA,TGTGCCAGCAGCCAAGCAGTGACAGATACGCAGTATTTT,CASSQAVTDTQYF
TRBV7-9,many,TRBJ2-5,NA,TGTGCCAGCAGCTTGTGGGAGGCGGAGACCCAGTACTTC,CASSLWEAETQYF
TRBV5-1,many,TRBJ2-3,TRBD2,TGCGCCAGCAGCTTGGGACTAGCGGGGGGGCCAGATACGCAGTATTTT,CASSLGLAGGPDTQYF
TRBV24-1,many,TRBJ2-1,TRBD1,TGTGCCACCAGTGATCAAAAAGGGGGCTTCGGGACAGGTAAAAAGGGCTCCTACAATGAGCAGTTCTTC,CATSDQKGGFGTGKKGSYNEQFF
TRBV7-6,medium-sized,TRBJ2-1,TRBD1,TGTGCCAGCAGCCGGGGACAGGGGGATTACAATGAGCAGTTCTTC,CASSRGQGDYNEQFF
TRBV27,many,TRBJ1-1,NA,TGTGCCAGCTGGGAGGGGGAGGGACTGAACACTGAAGCTTTCTTT,CASWEGEGLNTEAFF
TRBV4-1,many,TRBJ2-7,NA,TGCGCCAGCAGCCAAGAGCCGGCGGCAGACTCCTACGAGCAGTACTTC,CASSQEPAADSYEQYF
TRBV20-1,many,TRBJ2-7,NA,TGCAGTGCTCGGGACACCTCCTACGAGCAGTACTTC,CSARDTSYEQYF
TRBV20-1,many,TRBJ1-2,TRBD1,TGCAGTGCTAGAGATCCGGGACAGGGAGCGAAAGTATGGAGTGGCTACACCTTC,CSARDPGQGAKVWSGYTF
TRBV2,many,TRBJ1-4,TRBD1,TGTGCCAGCAGTGACACAGGGGACGAAAAACTGTTTTTT,CASSDTGDEKLFF
TRBV5-1,many,TRBJ1-1,NA,TGCGCCAGCAGCTTATTACCGGGGCCTAACACTGAAGCTTTCTTT,CASSLLPGPNTEAFF
TRBV10-3,many,TRBJ2-7,NA,TGTGCCATCGGGGTCTCCTCCTACGAGCAGTACTTC,CAIGVSSYEQYF
TRBV7-2,many,TRBJ2-7,TRBD2,TGTGCCAGCAGCCCGGGGCGAAGCGGGAGGGCTTACGAGCAGTACTTC,CASSPGRSGRAYEQYF
TRBV5-1,many,TRBJ2-2,NA,TGCGCCAGCAGCCGTGGGACACTCACCGGGGAGCTGTTTTTT,CASSRGTLTGELFF